The 2 T cell receptor beta chains below come from one sample, sequenced in a study of Ad26.COV2.S vaccination and SARS-CoV-2 variants. Data came from immunoSEQ multiplex PCR; TCRdb stores just in-frame clones and leaves some out. The profile shows approximately 410,000 clones, around 92% of them singletons. Treatment specified: some 19 received Ad26.COV2.S at low or high dose, single or two shots; several received placebo; per-sample allocation not given. Day 63 after the first injection of vaccine or placebo was the sampling time. The specimen was peripheral blood, collected in a trial of Ad26.COV2.S vaccine versus placebo. All receptors come from a person between 18 and 65 years old who received the Ad26.COV2.S COVID-19 vaccine or a placebo.

The chain couples TRBV6-6 to TRBJ2-7, with D possibly TRBD1 on 5 matching bases. Germline CDR1 is MNHNY and CDR2 is SVGAGI (reference sequence). Trimming left V 1 base short and J 2 bases short, with 9 bases between. This CDR3 spans 14 amino acids. The DNA of the CDR3 is TGTGCCAGCAGTTACTTGGACACCGCCTACGAGCAGTACTTC. It translates to CASSYLDTAYEQYF.

This chain joins TRBV30 and TRBJ1-2; possibly TRBD1 for D (5 bases). The germline V gene encodes CDR1 GTSNPN and CDR2 SVGIG (reference sequence). V dropped 1 base and J dropped 7 bases, with 13 bases sitting between them. There are 13 residues in the CDR3. The CDR3 nucleotides read TGTGCCTGGAGTGCGGGGAACGGGGGTGGCTACACCTTC. As protein: CAWSAGNGGGYTF.